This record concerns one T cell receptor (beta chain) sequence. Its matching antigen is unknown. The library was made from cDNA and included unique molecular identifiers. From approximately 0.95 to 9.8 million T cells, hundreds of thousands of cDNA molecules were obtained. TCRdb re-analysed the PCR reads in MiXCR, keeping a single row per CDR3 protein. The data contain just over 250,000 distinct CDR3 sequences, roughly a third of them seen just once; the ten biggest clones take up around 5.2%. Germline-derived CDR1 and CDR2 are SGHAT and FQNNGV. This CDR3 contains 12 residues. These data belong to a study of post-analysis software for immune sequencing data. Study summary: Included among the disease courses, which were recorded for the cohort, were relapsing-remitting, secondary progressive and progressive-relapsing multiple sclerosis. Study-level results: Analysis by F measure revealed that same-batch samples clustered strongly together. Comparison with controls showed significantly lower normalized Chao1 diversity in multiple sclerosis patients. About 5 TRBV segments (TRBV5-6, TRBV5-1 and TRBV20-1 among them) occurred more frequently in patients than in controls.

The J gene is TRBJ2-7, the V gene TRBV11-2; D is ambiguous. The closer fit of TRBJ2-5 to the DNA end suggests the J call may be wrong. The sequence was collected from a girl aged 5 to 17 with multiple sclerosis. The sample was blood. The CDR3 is CASSFKSETQYF. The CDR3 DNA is TGTGCCAGCAGCTTTAAATCGGAGACCCAGTACTTC.